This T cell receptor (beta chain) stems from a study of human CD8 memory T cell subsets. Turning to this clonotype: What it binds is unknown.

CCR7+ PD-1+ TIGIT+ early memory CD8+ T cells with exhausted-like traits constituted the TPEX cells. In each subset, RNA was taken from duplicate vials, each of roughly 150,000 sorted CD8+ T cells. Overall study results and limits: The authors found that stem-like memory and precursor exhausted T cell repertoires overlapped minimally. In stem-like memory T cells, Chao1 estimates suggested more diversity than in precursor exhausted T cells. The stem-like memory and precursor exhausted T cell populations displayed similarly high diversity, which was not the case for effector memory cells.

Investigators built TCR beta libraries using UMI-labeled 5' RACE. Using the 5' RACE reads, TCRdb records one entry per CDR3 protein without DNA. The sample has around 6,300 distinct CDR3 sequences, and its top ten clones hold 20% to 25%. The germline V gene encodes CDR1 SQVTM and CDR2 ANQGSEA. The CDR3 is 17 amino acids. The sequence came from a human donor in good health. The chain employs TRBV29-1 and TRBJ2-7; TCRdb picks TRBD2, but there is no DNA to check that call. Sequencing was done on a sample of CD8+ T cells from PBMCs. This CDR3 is CSVAGTSGSLDSYEQYF.